This entry lists 3 T cell receptor beta chains sequenced from one sample in a study of a mutant IDH1 vaccine in newly diagnosed glioma (dated by TCRdb to the early 2020s). This specimen's time point label, interpreted: baseline, week 1 (first vaccination visit). Taken with the paper, the label for treatment or condition translates to: pre-vaccination baseline after standard-of-care therapy. Libraries were made using the immunoSEQ multiplex PCR assay. Entries here come from immuneACCESS through TCRdb and include only in-frame sequences with V and J called. Some clones fail to appear in such tables; in the studies checked, an unresolved V gene covers under half of the shortfall, and the cause of the remainder is unknown. This sample holds 85,000 to 100,000 clones; about 80% were observed only once. The ten largest clones add up to 7% to 8% of the sample. The input for sequencing was PBMCs, taken from a glioma patient treated with radiotherapy, temozolomide or both. These receptors all stem from a woman between 45 and 65 years old with glioma.

The J gene is TRBJ2-5, the V gene TRBV30; 10 nucleotides match TRBD1. Germline V lookup: CDR1 GTSNPN, CDR2 SVGIG (reference sequence). V was pared by 3 bases and J by 5 bases, with 0 bases of the junction left unmatched. This CDR3 contains 12 residues. The CDR3 region has the DNA TGTGCCTGGAGGACAGGGGGCGAGACCCAGTACTTC. It yields the protein CAWRTGGETQYF.

This clone was picked up a small number of times. The V call is TRBV5-1, the J call TRBJ2-7; tentative D call: TRBD2 (6 bases). The V gene lost 4 bases and the J gene lost 0 bases, with 17 bases spanning the gap. Per the germline V gene, CDR1 is SGHRS and CDR2 is YFSETQ. The CDR3 spans 16 residues. The CDR3 sequence is CASSLRQRGSSYEQYF. CDR3 nucleotides: TGCGCCAGCAGCCTGCGCCAACGGGGGAGCTCCTACGAGCAGTACTTC.

V and J are TRBV4-1 and TRBJ1-6; a possible D gene is TRBD1 (5 bases). CDR1 and CDR2 (germline): MGHRA, YSYEKL. Trimming took 3 bases from V and 6 from J, leaving 15 bases between them. The CDR3 is 16 residues long. The CDR3 sequence is CASSQGPGGLNSPLHF. DNA of the CDR3: TGCGCCAGCAGCCAGGGACCCGGAGGACTTAATTCACCCCTCCACTTT.